The 30 T cell receptor beta chains reported below all come from one sample, sequenced in a study of type 1 regulatory T cells. Study observations and caveats: Tr1 cells had a more restricted TCR repertoire than non-Tr1 cells.

Using its own MiXCR run on the reads, TCRdb lists one record per CDR3 protein. The repertoire holds 65,000 to 80,000 distinct CDR3 sequences, around 20% seen once, with more than 6.5% in the top ten. Their cognate antigens are unknown. Sequenced material: cultured type 1 regulatory T (Tr1) cells, either the whole culture or a sorted fraction (not recorded which). These receptors were taken from a human donor in good health.

This clonotype has a handful of counts. The V and J genes are TRBV20-1 and TRBJ2-3; no firm D call. CDR1 and CDR2 from the germline V gene are DFQATT and SNEGSKA (reference sequence). With 5 bases removed from V and 3 bases from J, the gap between germline ends came to 9 bases. CDR3 length: 12 residues. CDR3 nucleotide sequence: TGCAGTGCTTTGCAGTGGACAGATACGCAGTATTTT. Its translation is CSALQWTDTQYF.

The chain links TRBV5-1 to TRBJ1-1; D may be TRBD1 (6 bases). The germline V and J ends were trimmed by 3 bases and 2 bases, with 11 bases remaining between them. CDR1 and CDR2 (germline): SGHRS, YFSETQ. This CDR3 is 14 amino acids long. Here the CDR3 DNA reads TGCGCCAGCAGCTCCGGACAGAGAAACACTGAAGCTTTCTTT. Translated: CASSSGQRNTEAFF.

This clonotype came up a few times. This chain uses TRBV20-1 with TRBJ1-1; D ambiguous. Germline V CDR1 and CDR2: DFQATT, SNEGSKA (reference sequence). The CDR3 is 12 amino acids. V lost 6 bases, J lost 2 bases, and 10 bases lay in between. CDR3 in DNA: TGCAGTGCCGCCCCGGGAAACACTGAAGCTTTCTTT. Residues: CSAAPGNTEAFF.

With regard to this clonotype: This CDR3 fails to terminate in the conserved phenylalanine or tryptophan, so it likely reflects a read error. The chain couples TRBV27 to TRBJ1-5, with a tentative D call TRBD1 (6 bases). The germline V gene has CDR1 MNHEY and CDR2 SMNVEV (reference sequence). The CDR3 spans 14 residues. The CDR3 sequence is CVSSLTGSSQPQHL. CDR3 nucleotides: TGTGTCAGCAGTTTGACAGGTTCGTCTCAGCCCCAGCATTTG.

The rearrangement uses TRBV7-2 and TRBJ2-3; D may be TRBD2 (5 bases). The V gene's germline CDR1 is SGHTA and CDR2 FQGNSA. The ends were cut back, 4 bases at V and 3 bases at J, with 14 bases in the middle. There are 15 residues in the CDR3. For the CDR3, the DNA is TGTGCCAGCAGCTCGATGATTCAGCGGACAGATACGCAGTATTTT. It is translated as CASSSMIQRTDTQYF.

This clonotype showed up many times. The chain combines TRBV20-1 with TRBJ2-7; 8 bases align to TRBD1. The V segment lost 3 bases and the J segment 2 bases; nucleotides outside the gene matches: 3. Germline-derived CDR1 and CDR2 are DFQATT and SNEGSKA (reference sequence). CDR3 size: 13 residues. In DNA form, the CDR3 reads TGCAGTGCTAGGAGGGACAGGACCTACGAGCAGTACTTC. Its protein product is CSARRDRTYEQYF.

This clonotype was seen a few times. The rearrangement joins TRBV20-1 to TRBJ2-5; 8 bases are a match to TRBD1. The V and J ends lost 2 bases and 1 base, in that order; junction bases with no gene match: 12. The CDR3 totals 17 residues. Germline V lookup: CDR1 DFQATT, CDR2 SNEGSKA (reference sequence). CDR3 in amino acids: CSARNLGWTGPQETQYF. The CDR3 region has the DNA TGCAGTGCTAGAAATTTGGGTTGGACAGGGCCCCAAGAGACCCAGTACTTC.

This clonotype was seen more than once but under ten times. The V call is TRBV7-9, the J call TRBJ1-1, with D possibly being TRBD1 (6 bases). V shed 2 bases and J shed 2 bases, with 12 bases lying between them. CDR1 and CDR2 from the germline V gene are SEHNR and FQNEAQ (reference sequence). The CDR3 consists of 15 residues. CDR3 bases: TGTGCCAGCAGCTTATTTCAGGGGATAAACACTGAAGCTTTCTTT. This translates into CASSLFQGINTEAFF.

The rearrangement joins TRBV5-1 to TRBJ2-7, with D possibly being TRBD1 (5 bases). CDR3 length equals 15 residues. The germline V gene has CDR1 SGHRS and CDR2 YFSETQ. Trimming stripped 0 bases from V and 2 bases from J, with 12 bases between. The CDR3 coding sequence is TGCGCCAGCAGCTTGGGACAGCTTAAGACCTACGAGCAGTACTTC. Residues: CASSLGQLKTYEQYF.

This clonotype was counted only a few times. This chain joins TRBV4-2 and TRBJ2-1, with TRBD2 as a possible D gene (6 bases). V gave up 0 bases and J gave up 0 bases, with 9 bases separating them. CDR1 LGHNA and CDR2 YNFKEQ come from the germline V gene. The CDR3 has 16 residues. This CDR3 reads CASSQEGGNSYNEQFF. Here the CDR3 DNA reads TGTGCCAGCAGCCAAGAGGGGGGAAACTCCTACAATGAGCAGTTCTTC.

This clonotype was found a few times. This chain links TRBV28 with TRBJ2-7; 7 nucleotides match TRBD2. V was pared by 3 bases and J by 4 bases, with 3 bases of the junction left unmatched. Germline V lookup: CDR1 MDHEN, CDR2 SYDVKM. The CDR3 covers 13 residues. In DNA, the CDR3 is TGTGCCAGCAGTTTTGCGGGAGATTACGAGCAGTACTTC. Residues: CASSFAGDYEQYF.

This clonotype was observed a few times. The chain employs TRBV5-5 and TRBJ2-2; 8 bases are shared with TRBD2. The J segment lost 1 base and the V segment lost 4 bases, leaving 6 bases of the junction unmatched. Looked up from germline, CDR1 is SGHKS and CDR2 is YYEKEE (reference sequence). The CDR3 has 16 amino acids. CDR3 protein: CASSDTGLVNTGELFF. CDR3 sequence (DNA): TGTGCCAGCAGCGATACGGGACTAGTGAACACCGGGGAGCTGTTTTTT.

The V and J genes are TRBV7-2 and TRBJ1-2; 8 bases line up with TRBD1. CDR1 is SGHTA, CDR2 FQGNSA, per germline. The V and J ends lost 5 bases and 5 bases, in that order; junction bases with no gene match: 4. The length of the CDR3 is 13 residues. CDR3 sequence (DNA): TGTGCCAGCAGCCGGCAGGGGGCGTATGGCTACACCTTC. Translation gives CASSRQGAYGYTF. Looking up the rest from reference TRBV7-2 and TRBJ1-2 gives the full variable domain: GAGVSQSPSNKVTEKGKDVELRCDPISGHTALYWYRQSLGQGLEFLIYFQGNSAPDKSGLPSDRFSAERTGGSVSTLTIQRTQQEDSAVYLCASSRQGAYGYTFGSGTRLTVV.

The gene calls are TRBV29-1 and TRBJ2-5; either TRBD1 or TRBD2 may fit D (5 bases each). The V end lost 7 bases, the J end lost 3 bases, and 15 bases lay between the germline ends. CDR1 is SQVTM and CDR2 is ANQGSEA in the germline V gene. This CDR3 region has 13 residues. CDR3 sequence: CSGGSGVEETQYF. CDR3 bases: TGCAGCGGGGGGTCTGGGGTGGAAGAGACCCAGTACTTC.

This clonotype was seen more than once but under ten times. This rearrangement joins TRBV19 to TRBJ1-2, with TRBD1 matching over 9 bases. The germline V gene has CDR1 LNHDA and CDR2 SQIVND (reference sequence). The junction had 3 bases not matched to a gene; V was cut back by 6 bases and J by 4 bases. The CDR3 spans 13 residues. CDR3 residues: CASRGQGGYGYTF. The CDR3 DNA follows: TGTGCCAGTAGGGGACAGGGCGGCTATGGCTACACCTTC.

The chain joins TRBV10-3 to TRBJ1-2, with TRBD1 matching over 11 bases. The CDR3 is made up of 15 amino acids. Unmatched junction bases numbered 4, after V lost 4 bases and J lost 3 bases. CDR1 and CDR2 (germline): ENHRY, SYGVKD. The CDR3 region is CAISGGTGGDYGYTF. CDR3 DNA: TGTGCCATCAGTGGCGGGACAGGGGGGGACTATGGCTACACCTTC.

This clonotype was observed at least ten times. The chain couples TRBV7-3 to TRBJ2-1; D remains ambiguous. The CDR3 length is 13 residues. Germline loops: CDR1 SGHTA, CDR2 FQGTGA. Trimming removed 1 base at V and 5 bases at J, with 6 bases between. The CDR3 region is CASSLNADNEQFF. CDR3 DNA sequence: TGTGCCAGCAGCTTAAACGCGGACAATGAGCAGTTCTTC.

This clonotype was counted many times. V usage is TRBV12-3 or TRBV12-4 and J usage is TRBJ2-1, with no clear D. V shed 6 bases and J shed 2 bases, with 14 bases lying between them. The CDR3 totals 15 residues. The CDR3 nucleotides read TGTGCCAGCAGGGAGTACAGTTACCCCTACAATGAGCAGTTCTTC. Translation gives CASREYSYPYNEQFF.

This clonotype was seen only a few times. The chain has TRBV20-1 and TRBJ1-1; D perhaps matches TRBD1 (5 bases). Germline V gene lookup returns CDR1 DFQATT and CDR2 SNEGSKA (reference sequence). The CDR3 consists of 10 residues. For the CDR3, the DNA is TGCAGACTGGAGGGGACTGAAGCTTTCTTT. Protein sequence: CRLEGTEAFF.

This clonotype was observed a handful of times. The chain has TRBV4-2 and TRBJ2-5; no firm D call. Germline lookup yields CDR1 LGHNA and CDR2 YNFKEQ. V was shortened by 0 bases and J by 5 bases, with 7 bases between the two germline ends. This CDR3 spans 13 amino acids. CDR3 in DNA: TGTGCCAGCAGCCAAGATAGTGGGGAGACCCAGTACTTC. Its protein is CASSQDSGETQYF.

This sequence joins TRBV20-1 and TRBJ2-7; 7 nucleotides line up with TRBD2. J lost 2 bases, V lost 6 bases, and 7 bases had no gene match. The germline V gene has CDR1 DFQATT and CDR2 SNEGSKA (reference sequence). This CDR3 spans 13 amino acids. For the CDR3, the DNA is TGCAGTGCCAGCGGTGGGAGGGCCTACGAGCAGTACTTC. It is translated as CSASGGRAYEQYF.

This sequence joins TRBV29-1 and TRBJ2-5; unclear D gene. The CDR3 runs 10 residues. The V gene's germline CDR1 is SQVTM and CDR2 ANQGSEA. Trimming removed 6 bases from V and 3 bases from J, with 5 bases in between. The CDR3 nucleotides are TGCAGCGTAAGGAAAGAGACCCAGTACTTC. This sequence encodes CSVRKETQYF.

The chain joins TRBV18 to TRBJ1-6; D gene uncertain. Trimming took off 5 bases at V and 6 bases at J, with 11 bases between the two ends. This CDR3 spans 14 amino acids. Germline V gene data show CDR1 as KGHSH and CDR2 as LQKENI. The CDR3 DNA reads as TGTGCCAGCTCATCTTCCAGCAGTAATTCACCCCTCCACTTT. Translated, it gives CASSSSSSNSPLHF.

This chain connects TRBV27 to TRBJ2-1, with 11 bases lining up with TRBD2. The CDR3 is made up of 16 amino acids. In germline, CDR1 is MNHEY, CDR2 SMNVEV (reference sequence). The ends lost 2 bases at V and 4 bases at J; junction bases unmatched: 4. The CDR3 sequence: CASSLGGTSGYNEQFF. The CDR3 DNA is TGTGCCAGCAGTTTAGGAGGGACTAGCGGTTACAATGAGCAGTTCTTC.

This clonotype was counted ten times or more. The genes are TRBV28 and TRBJ2-7; D is uncertain. CDR3 length: 12 residues. V was clipped by 2 bases and J by 3 bases, with 5 bases between them. Per germline, CDR1 MDHEN and CDR2 SYDVKM. The CDR3 spells CASSLGDYEQYF. CDR3 DNA sequence: TGTGCCAGCAGTTTAGGGGACTACGAGCAGTACTTC.

This clonotype showed up just a few times. This rearrangement joins TRBV3-1 to TRBJ1-5; possible D gene TRBD1, 5 bases. Trimming removed 8 bases at V and 9 bases at J, with 14 bases between. Germline V gene lookup returns CDR1 LGHDT and CDR2 YNNKEL (reference sequence). The CDR3 extends over 12 amino acids. CDR3 protein: CASGSGTSPQHF. The DNA for the CDR3 is TGTGCCAGCGGGTCGGGGACCTCGCCCCAGCATTTT.

This chain uses TRBV28 with TRBJ2-2, with TRBD2 as a possible D gene (6 bases). Germline-derived CDR1 and CDR2 are MDHEN and SYDVKM. There are 16 residues in the CDR3. Trimming removed 0 bases at V and 2 bases at J, with 10 bases between. The CDR3 DNA sequence: TGTGCCAGCAGTTTATGGTCCGGGAGCAACACCGGGGAGCTGTTTTTT. Translating gives CASSLWSGSNTGELFF.

This chain's CDR3 is CASSLRGQDTEAFF. The CDR3 nucleotides are TGTGCCAGCAGCCTCAGGGGGCAGGACACTGAAGCTTTCTTT. The V call is TRBV7-3, the J call TRBJ1-1; the match to TRBD1 covers 8 bases. The trim removed 5 bases at V and 3 bases at J, leaving 5 bases unmatched. CDR3 length: 14 amino acids. Per the germline V gene, CDR1 is SGHTA and CDR2 is FQGTGA.

The CDR3 protein is CASSSDTNEQFF. CDR3 nucleotides: TGTGCCAGCAGTTCCGACACCAATGAGCAGTTCTTC. The rearrangement joins TRBV12-3 or TRBV12-4 to TRBJ2-1, with D uncertain. The CDR3 extends over 12 amino acids. Deletions cut 4 bases from V and 6 bases from J, with 7 bases between.

A word on this clonotype: It is likely a read error: a sequence one base away is far more abundant. The chain couples TRBV3-1 to TRBJ2-7; 7 bases line up with TRBD1. Trimming cost V 5 bases and J 5 bases; bases outside gene matches: 3. This CDR3 is 12 amino acids long. Germline V CDR1 and CDR2: LGHDT, YNNKEL (reference sequence). The CDR3 DNA is TGTGCCAGCAGCTTGACAGGGCACGAGCAGTACTTC. Protein sequence: CASSLTGHEQYF.